This T cell receptor beta chain was recorded in a study of T-cell memory formation after mild COVID-19. The CDR3 is 12 residues long. Trimming took 4 bases from V and 6 from J, leaving 6 bases between them. This clonotype has a handful of counts. TCRdb recomputed calls from the 5' RACE reads with MiXCR, one row per CDR3 protein. This repertoire shows hundreds of thousands of distinct CDR3 sequences, approximately 15% found once; its top ten account for 2% to 2.5%. This chain uses TRBV12-3 or TRBV12-4 with TRBJ2-2, with D uncertain. This receptor was identified in an adult woman who had mild COVID-19 (a few samples of this study predate the infection). Cell type and time point are not known. The sample was PBMCs or a T cell subset sorted from them (not recorded which). CDR3 sequence: CASSSPPGELFF. DNA of the CDR3: TGTGCCAGCAGTTCTCCCCCCGGGGAGCTGTTTTTT.